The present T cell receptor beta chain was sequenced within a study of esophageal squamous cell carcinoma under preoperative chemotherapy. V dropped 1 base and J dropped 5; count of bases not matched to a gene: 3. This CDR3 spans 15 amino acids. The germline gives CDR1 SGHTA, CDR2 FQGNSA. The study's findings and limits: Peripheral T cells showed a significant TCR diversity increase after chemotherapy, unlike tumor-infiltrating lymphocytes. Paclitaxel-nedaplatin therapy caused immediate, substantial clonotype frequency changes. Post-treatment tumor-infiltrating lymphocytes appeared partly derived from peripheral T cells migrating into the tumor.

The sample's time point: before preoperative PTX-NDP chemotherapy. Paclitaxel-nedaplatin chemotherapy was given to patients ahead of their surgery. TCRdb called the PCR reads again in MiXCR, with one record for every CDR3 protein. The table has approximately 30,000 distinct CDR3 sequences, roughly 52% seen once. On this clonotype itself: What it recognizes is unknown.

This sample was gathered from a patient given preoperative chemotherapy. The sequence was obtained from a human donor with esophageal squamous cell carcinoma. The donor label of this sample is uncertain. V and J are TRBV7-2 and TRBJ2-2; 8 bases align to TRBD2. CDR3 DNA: TGTGCCAGCAGCTTAGGCGGGGGGCGGACCGGGGAGCTGTTTTTT. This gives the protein CASSLGGGRTGELFF.